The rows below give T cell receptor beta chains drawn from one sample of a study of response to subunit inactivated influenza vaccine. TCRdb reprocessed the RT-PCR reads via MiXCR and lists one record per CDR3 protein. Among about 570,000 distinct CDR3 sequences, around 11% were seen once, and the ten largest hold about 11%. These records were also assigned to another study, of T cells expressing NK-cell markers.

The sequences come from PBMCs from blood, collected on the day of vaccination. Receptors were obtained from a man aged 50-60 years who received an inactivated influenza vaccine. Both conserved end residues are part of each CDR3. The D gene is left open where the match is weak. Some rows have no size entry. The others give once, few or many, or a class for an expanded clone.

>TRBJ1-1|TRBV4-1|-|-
TGCGCCAGCAGCCAACGTAATAGGAACACTGAAGCTTTCTTT
CASSQRNRNTEAFF
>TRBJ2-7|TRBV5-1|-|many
TGCGCCAGCAGCGGGGAGGAATACGAGCAGTACTTC
CASSGEEYEQYF
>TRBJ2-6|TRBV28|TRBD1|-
TGTGCCAGCAGTCCTGTGGGGACAGGGTTCCCGGGGGCCAACGTCCTGACTTTC
CASSPVGTGFPGANVLTF
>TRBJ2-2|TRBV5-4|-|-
TGTGCCAGCAGCTTTCGGACAGAGAACACCGGGGAGCTGTTTTTT
CASSFRTENTGELFF
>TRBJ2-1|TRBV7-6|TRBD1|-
TGTGCCAGCAGCATGGGACAGGGGGCAGGGGAGCAGTTCTTC
CASSMGQGAGEQFF
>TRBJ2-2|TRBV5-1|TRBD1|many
TGCGCCAGCAGCGTGACAGGGGCGAACACCGGGGAGCTGTTTTTT
CASSVTGANTGELFF
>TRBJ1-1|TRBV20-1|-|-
TGCAGTGCTAGGGGAACTAGCCTTAATACTGAAGCTTTCTTT
CSARGTSLNTEAFF
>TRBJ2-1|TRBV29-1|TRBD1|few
TGCAGCGTGGATCCGGGACAGTTAAGTCCTGAGCAGTTCTTC
CSVDPGQLSPEQFF
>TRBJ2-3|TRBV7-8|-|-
TGTGCCAGCAGCTCCCTACTAGCTGGAACTAGCACAGATACGCAGTATTTT
CASSSLLAGTSTDTQYF
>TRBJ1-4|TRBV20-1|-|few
TGCAGTGCCCTAATTGCGGGACGGGAAAAACTGTTTTTT
CSALIAGREKLFF
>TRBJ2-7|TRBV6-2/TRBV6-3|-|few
TGTGCCAGCAGTTACTCGTTGATTATGCCCTACGAGCAGTACTTC
CASSYSLIMPYEQYF
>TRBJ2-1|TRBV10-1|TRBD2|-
TGCGCCAGCAGATTCCTAGCGGGGGTCTCCTACAATGAGCAGTTCTTC
CASRFLAGVSYNEQFF
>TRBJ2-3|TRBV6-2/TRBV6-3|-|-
TGTGCCAGCAACATAGGGGCTATCGGGAGATCGATGACAGATACGCAGTATTTT
CASNIGAIGRSMTDTQYF
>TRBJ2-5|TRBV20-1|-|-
TGCAGCGTCTCCAGGGTTCAACCAGAGACCCAGTACTTC
CSVSRVQPETQYF
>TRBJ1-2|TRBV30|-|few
TGTGCCTGGACATGGAGGGGATTCTATGGCTACACCTTC
CAWTWRGFYGYTF
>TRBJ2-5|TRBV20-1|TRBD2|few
TGCAGTGCTAGTAGCACTAGCGGGATGAGGGAGACCCAGTACTTC
CSASSTSGMRETQYF
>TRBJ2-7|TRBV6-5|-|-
TGTGCCAGCAGTTACTCGAGGGACGGAGGTTCCTACGAGCAGTACTTC
CASSYSRDGGSYEQYF
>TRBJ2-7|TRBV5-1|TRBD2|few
TGCGCCAGCAAGCCCCAAACTAGCGGGAGTATCGACGAGCAGTACTTC
CASKPQTSGSIDEQYF
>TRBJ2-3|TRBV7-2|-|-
TGTGCCAGCAGCTTAGCTCCGTACACAGATACGCAGTATTTT
CASSLAPYTDTQYF
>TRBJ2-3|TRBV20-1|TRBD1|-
TGCAGTGCTAGAGATATCCAGGGGGCCACAGATACGCAGTATTTT
CSARDIQGATDTQYF
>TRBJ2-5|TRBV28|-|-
TGTGCCAGCAGTTTATGGGGGGACCTTTCTGTACGGACCCAGTACTTC
CASSLWGDLSVRTQYF
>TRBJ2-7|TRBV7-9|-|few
TGTGCCAGCAGCTTACTCTCGACAGGAGACTACGAGCAGTACTTC
CASSLLSTGDYEQYF
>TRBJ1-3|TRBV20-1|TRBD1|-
TGCAGTGCTAGAGATCTAGGACAGGGGAGCTCTGGAAACACCATATATTTT
CSARDLGQGSSGNTIYF
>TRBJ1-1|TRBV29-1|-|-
TGCAGCGTCCAAGGGATCGGCCTGAACACTGAAGCTTTCTTT
CSVQGIGLNTEAFF